This T cell receptor beta chain came from a study of control samples from healthy donors and cancer patients. V lost 9 bases and J lost 5; bases outside the gene matches: 13. Looked up from germline, CDR1 is SNHLY and CDR2 is FYNNEI. CDR3 length: 15 residues. Produced via immunoSEQ multiplex PCR; TCRdb's table is partial and in-frame only. The data show approximately 150,000 clones, around 88% seen once. J is TRBJ2-5 and V is TRBV2; 9 positions agree with TRBD2. The clonotype was recovered from a man aged 18 to 30 in good health. The source material was blood. The CDR3 coding sequence is TGTGCCAGTGTAGAGCGGGGGGCCGCCCTCGAGACCCAGTACTTC. Its protein product is CASVERGAALETQYF.